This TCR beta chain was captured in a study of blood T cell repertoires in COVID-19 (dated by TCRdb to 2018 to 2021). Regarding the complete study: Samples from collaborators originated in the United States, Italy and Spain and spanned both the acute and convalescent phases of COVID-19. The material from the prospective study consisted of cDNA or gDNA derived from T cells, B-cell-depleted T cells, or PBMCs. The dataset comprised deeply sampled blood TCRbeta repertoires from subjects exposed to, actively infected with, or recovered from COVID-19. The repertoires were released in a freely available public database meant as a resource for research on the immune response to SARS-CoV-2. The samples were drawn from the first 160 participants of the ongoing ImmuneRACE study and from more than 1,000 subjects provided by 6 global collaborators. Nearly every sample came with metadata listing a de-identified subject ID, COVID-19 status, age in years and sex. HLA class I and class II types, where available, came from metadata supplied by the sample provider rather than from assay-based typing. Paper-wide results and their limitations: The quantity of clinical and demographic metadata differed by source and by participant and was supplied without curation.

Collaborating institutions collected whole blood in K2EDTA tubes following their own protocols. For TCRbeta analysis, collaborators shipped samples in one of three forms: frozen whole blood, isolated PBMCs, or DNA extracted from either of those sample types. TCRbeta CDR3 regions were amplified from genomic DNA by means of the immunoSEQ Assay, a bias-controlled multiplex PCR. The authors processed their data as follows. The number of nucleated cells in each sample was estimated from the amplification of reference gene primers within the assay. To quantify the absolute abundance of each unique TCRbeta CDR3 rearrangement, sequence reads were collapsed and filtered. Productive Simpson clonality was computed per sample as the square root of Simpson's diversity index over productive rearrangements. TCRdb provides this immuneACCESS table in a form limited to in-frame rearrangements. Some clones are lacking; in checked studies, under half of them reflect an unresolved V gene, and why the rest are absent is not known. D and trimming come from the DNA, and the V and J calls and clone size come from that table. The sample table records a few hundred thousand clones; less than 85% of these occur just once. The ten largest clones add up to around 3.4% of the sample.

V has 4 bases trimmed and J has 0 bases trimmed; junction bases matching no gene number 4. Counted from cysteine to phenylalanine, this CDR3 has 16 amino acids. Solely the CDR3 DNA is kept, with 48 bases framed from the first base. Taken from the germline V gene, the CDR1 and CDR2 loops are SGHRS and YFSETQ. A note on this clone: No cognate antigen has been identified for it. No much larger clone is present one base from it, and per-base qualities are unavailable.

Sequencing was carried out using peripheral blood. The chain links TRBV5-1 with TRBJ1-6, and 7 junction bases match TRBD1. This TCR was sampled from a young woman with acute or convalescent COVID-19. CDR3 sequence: CASSQQGSSYNSPLHF. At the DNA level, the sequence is TGCGCCAGCAGCCAACAGGGGAGCTCCTATAATTCACCCCTCCACTTT.